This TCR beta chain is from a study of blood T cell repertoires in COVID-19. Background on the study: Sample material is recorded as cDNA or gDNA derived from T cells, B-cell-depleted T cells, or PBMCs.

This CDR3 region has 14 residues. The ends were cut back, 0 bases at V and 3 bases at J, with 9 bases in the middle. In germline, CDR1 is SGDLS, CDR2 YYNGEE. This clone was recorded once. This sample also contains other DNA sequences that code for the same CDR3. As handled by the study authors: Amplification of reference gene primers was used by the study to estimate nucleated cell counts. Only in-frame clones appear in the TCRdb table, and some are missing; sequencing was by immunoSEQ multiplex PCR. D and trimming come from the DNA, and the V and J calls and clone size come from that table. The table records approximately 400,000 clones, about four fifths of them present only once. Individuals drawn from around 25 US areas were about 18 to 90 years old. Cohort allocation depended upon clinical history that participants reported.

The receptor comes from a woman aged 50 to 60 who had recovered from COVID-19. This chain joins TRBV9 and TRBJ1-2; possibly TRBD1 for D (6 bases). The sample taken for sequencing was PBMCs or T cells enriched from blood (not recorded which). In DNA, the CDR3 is TGTGCCAGCAGCGTAGGCAGGGGTGACTATGGCTACACCTTC. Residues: CASSVGRGDYGYTF.